The source of this T cell receptor beta chain is a study of T cell responses to AZD1222 COVID-19 vaccine. Whole-study findings and limits: Donors in the cohort were predominantly white British and more often female, and clonal diversity was possibly underestimated. Sampled repertoires all dated from after the peak T cell response.

As regards this clone: Its specificity is unknown.

The CDR3 sequence is 12 residues long. Deletions cut 5 bases from V and 13 bases from J, with 16 bases between. CDR1 and CDR2 from the germline V gene are MNHEY and SVGAGI. Generated by immunoSEQ multiplex PCR, the TCRdb table keeps only in-frame clones and is missing some. The sample holds 140,000 to 150,000 clones, around 94% seen once. Specimen: peripheral blood, collected after recovery from COVID-19. V gene TRBV6-5 combines with J gene TRBJ2-3, with D possibly being TRBD2 (6 bases). The sequence was collected from an adult who had recovered from COVID-19. The CDR3 region is CASSQPPSAEYF. The CDR3, as DNA: TGTGCCAGCAGTCAACCGCCTAGCGCCGAGTATTTT.